What follows are 20 T cell receptor beta chains derived from one specimen sequenced in a study of T cell repertoires in cytomegalovirus infection. MiXCR, applied by TCRdb to the reads, yields one record per CDR3 protein. This sample has approximately 770,000 distinct CDR3 sequences, with under 35% found just once. These receptors have no identified antigens. This specimen was cultured CD8+ T cells from PBMCs, taken from culture after CMV antigen stimulation. The receptor set was obtained from a human donor in good health (CMV status not recorded). Some clones in this sample may be carry-over from other donors' samples.

This clonotype occurred a few times. The gene calls are TRBV13 and TRBJ1-4, with D unclear. The CDR3 is 14 residues long. Trimming left V 5 bases short and J 0 bases short, with 7 bases between. Germline V gives CDR1 PRHDT, CDR2 FYEKMQ (reference sequence). The CDR3 DNA reads as TGTGCCAGCAGCCCGGATGCAACTAATGAAAAACTGTTTTTT. Encoded protein: CASSPDATNEKLFF.

This clonotype has just a few counts. J is TRBJ1-4 and V is TRBV7-9; no firm D call. The V gene lost 1 base and the J gene lost 7 bases, with 13 bases spanning the gap. This CDR3 is 15 amino acids long. Germline-derived CDR1 and CDR2 are SEHNR and FQNEAQ (reference sequence). The CDR3 DNA is TGTGCCAGCAGCTTAGGTGTAGGACTACGTGAAAAACTGTTTTTT. This translates into CASSLGVGLREKLFF. Full variable domain (rest looked up from reference TRBV7-9 and TRBJ1-4): DTGVSQNPRHKITKRGQNVTFRCDPISEHNRLYWYRQTLGQGPEFLTYFQNEAQLEKSRLLSDRFSAERPKGSFSTLEIQRTEQGDSAMYLCASSLGVGLREKLFFGSGTQLSVL.

This chain joins TRBV12-5 and TRBJ2-2; D is ambiguous. Trimming stripped 2 bases from V and 2 bases from J, with 3 bases between. Germline V lookup: CDR1 LGHNT, CDR2 FRNRAP. CDR3 size: 13 residues. The CDR3, as DNA: TGTGCTAGTGGTTTGTCAAACACCGGGGAGCTGTTTTTT. It yields the protein CASGLSNTGELFF.

A few counts support this clonotype. V usage is TRBV4-1 and J usage is TRBJ2-3, with a tentative D call TRBD2 (6 bases). This CDR3 spans 16 amino acids. Germline V gene data show CDR1 as MGHRA and CDR2 as YSYEKL. V was pared by 5 bases and J by 0 bases, with 15 bases between. The CDR3 reads CASSTLGTASTDTQYF. The DNA of the CDR3 is TGCGCCAGCAGCACGCTCGGGACTGCTAGCACAGATACGCAGTATTTT.

The table lists this clonotype with a few counts. This chain links TRBV7-6 with TRBJ2-7; 9 bases fit TRBD2. The CDR3 runs to 14 residues. J was trimmed by 3 bases and V by 4 bases; bases with no gene match: 4. Looked up from germline, CDR1 is SGHVS and CDR2 is FNYEAQ. Here the CDR3 DNA reads TGTGCCAGCAGCTCGACTAGCGGTCTCTACGAGCAGTACTTC. Translating gives CASSSTSGLYEQYF.

This clonotype was recorded many times. CDR3 amino acids: CASSSGPSHGSEQYV. The CDR3 DNA reads as TGTGCCAGCAGCTCCGGGCCATCTCACGGGAGCGAGCAGTACGTC. This chain uses TRBV7-9 with TRBJ2-7; possibly TRBD2 for D (6 bases). CDR1 and CDR2 (germline): SEHNR, FQNEAQ (reference sequence). The CDR3 sequence is 15 residues long. Deletions cut 4 bases from V and 6 bases from J, with 19 bases between.

This clonotype showed up just a few times. The V call is TRBV19, the J call TRBJ2-5; D gene unclear. Trimming cost V 8 bases and J 5 bases, with 12 bases left between them. Germline-derived CDR1 and CDR2 are LNHDA and SQIVND (reference sequence). The CDR3 is made up of 12 amino acids. The CDR3 coding sequence is TGTGCCAGTGGACCTTCGGAGGAGACCCAGTACTTC. As protein: CASGPSEETQYF. Combining the CDR3 with reference TRBV19 and TRBJ2-5 gives the whole variable domain DGGITQSPKYLFRKEGQNVTLSCEQNLNHDAMYWYRQDPGQGLRLIYYSQIVNDFQKGDIAEGYSVSREKKESFPLTVTSAQKNPTAFYLCASGPSEETQYFGPGTRLLVL.

The V gene is TRBV20-1, the J gene TRBJ1-2, with D tentatively TRBD1 (5 bases). The ends were cut back, 5 bases at V and 5 bases at J, with 21 bases in the middle. CDR1 is DFQATT and CDR2 is SNEGSKA in the germline V gene (reference sequence). The CDR3 is 15 residues long. CDR3 sequence: CSAQGQGLTRYGYTF. The CDR3 DNA sequence: TGCAGTGCTCAAGGCCAGGGACTCACTAGGTATGGCTACACCTTC.

The V call is TRBV29-1, the J call TRBJ2-1, with 10 bases matching TRBD2. Looked up from germline, CDR1 is SQVTM and CDR2 is ANQGSEA. The CDR3 is made up of 18 amino acids. V lost 0 bases to trimming and J lost 6 bases; unmatched junction nucleotides: 14. CDR3 nucleotide sequence: TGCAGCGTTGAAGATACCAGCGGGGGGGCGAGATTGGGCAATGAGCAGTTCTTC. This translates into CSVEDTSGGARLGNEQFF.

There are a few counts of this clonotype. J is TRBJ2-3 and V is TRBV28; 8 bases align to TRBD1. The J segment lost 2 bases and the V segment lost 6 bases, leaving 16 bases of the junction unmatched. CDR3 length equals 18 residues. CDR1 MDHEN and CDR2 SYDVKM come from the germline V gene. CDR3 in DNA: TGTGCCAGCAGATCCCGAAACAGGGGGGCTAGGGCCACAGATACGCAGTATTTT. Translation gives CASRSRNRGARATDTQYF. Using reference TRBV28 and TRBJ2-3 for the parts outside the CDR3, the full variable domain is DVKVTQSSRYLVKRTGEKVFLECVQDMDHENMFWYRQDPGLGLRLIYFSYDVKMKEKGDIPEGYSVSREKKERFSLILESASTNQTSMYLCASRSRNRGARATDTQYFGPGTRLTVL.

The gene calls are TRBV7-4 and TRBJ2-1; possible D gene TRBD2, 6 bases. CDR3 length: 17 amino acids. Germline CDR1 SGHVT, CDR2 SQSDAQ. Trimming cost V 1 base and J 0 bases, with 13 bases left between them. The CDR3 sequence: CASSLEEGPISYNEQFF. DNA for the CDR3: TGTGCCAGCAGCTTAGAGGAGGGGCCCATCTCCTACAATGAGCAGTTCTTC.

This clonotype was seen only a few times. The rearrangement uses TRBV6-2 or TRBV6-3 and TRBJ2-7, with a weak D call TRBD1 (6 bases). The CDR3 totals 15 residues. Germline values: CDR1 MNHEY, CDR2 SVGEGT. Trimming stripped 2 bases from V and 4 bases from J, with 15 bases between. This CDR3 reads CASSYRGGLPYEQYF. The DNA of the CDR3 is TGTGCCAGCAGTTACAGAGGGGGTTTGCCTTACGAGCAGTACTTC.

On this clonotype itself: Germline is not matched at one junction end, which may reflect a read error. The genes are TRBV24-1 and TRBJ2-5; unclear D gene. This CDR3 is 14 amino acids long. Germline-derived CDR1 and CDR2 are KGHDR and SFDVKD. The CDR3 DNA follows: TGTACCACCAGTGATAAACAGAAAAAAGAGACCCAGTACTTC. Translation gives CTTSDKQKKETQYF.

The J gene is TRBJ2-1, the V gene TRBV2; 8 bases fit TRBD2. Germline V lookup: CDR1 SNHLY, CDR2 FYNNEI. This CDR3 has 18 residues. V dropped 5 bases and J dropped 0; count of bases not matched to a gene: 12. CDR3 DNA: TGTGCCAGCAGTACGCGATTCAAGCGGGGGAGCTCCTACAATGAGCAGTTCTTC. This gives the protein CASSTRFKRGSSYNEQFF. The full variable domain, in which reference TRBV2 and TRBJ2-1 provide the parts outside the CDR3, is EPEVTQTPSHQVTQMGQEVILRCVPISNHLYFYWYRQILGQKVEFLVSFYNNEISEKSEIFDDQFSVERPDGSNFTLKIRSTKLEDSAMYFCASSTRFKRGSSYNEQFFGPGTRLTVL.

This clonotype was observed at least ten times. CDR3 protein: CASSLFKARGDTQYF. CDR3 nucleotide sequence: TGTGCCAGCAGCTTATTTAAGGCTCGGGGAGATACGCAGTATTTT. The V call is TRBV7-6, the J call TRBJ2-3; D possibly corresponds to TRBD2 (5 bases). This CDR3 has 15 amino acids. Trimming took off 2 bases at V and 5 bases at J, with 14 bases between the two ends. Germline lookup yields CDR1 SGHVS and CDR2 FNYEAQ.

The gene calls are TRBV18 and TRBJ2-7; D perhaps matches TRBD1 (6 bases). The CDR3 runs 14 residues. CDR1 and CDR2 from the germline V gene are KGHSH and LQKENI. Trimming removed 3 bases at V and 3 bases at J, with 12 bases between. The CDR3 sequence: CASSPVDRSYEQYV. CDR3 DNA sequence: TGTGCCAGCTCACCCGTCGACAGGAGCTACGAGCAGTACGTC.

CDR3 in amino acids: CASSWAGVVDTQYF. DNA of the CDR3: TGTGCCAGCAGCTGGGCAGGGGTAGTAGATACGCAGTATTTT. This rearrangement joins TRBV11-2 to TRBJ2-3, with a tentative D call TRBD1 (6 bases). CDR1 is SGHAT and CDR2 is FQNNGV in the germline V gene. The CDR3 sequence is 14 residues long. Trimming stripped 4 bases from V and 5 bases from J, with 13 bases between.

This clonotype has a handful of counts. The gene calls are TRBV15 and TRBJ1-1; D remains ambiguous. V lost 5 bases and J lost 3, with 13 bases in between. This CDR3 region has 14 residues. CDR1 and CDR2 (germline): LNHNV, YYDKDF (reference sequence). The CDR3 sequence is CATSFRRGYTEAFF. The CDR3 DNA is TGTGCCACCAGCTTCAGGCGAGGATACACTGAAGCTTTCTTT.

This chain links TRBV15 with TRBJ2-3, with TRBD1 identical over 11 bases. Germline-derived CDR1 and CDR2 are LNHNV and YYDKDF (reference sequence). The CDR3 has 20 residues. The V and J ends lost 0 bases and 0 bases, in that order; junction bases with no gene match: 11. CDR3: CATSRDRWTGGPSSTDTQYF. The DNA of the CDR3 is TGTGCCACCAGCAGAGACCGGTGGACAGGGGGCCCGTCTAGCACAGATACGCAGTATTTT.

The chain links TRBV19 to TRBJ1-3, with TRBD1 matching 9 bases. The CDR3 has 15 residues. Germline V gene data show CDR1 as LNHDA and CDR2 as SQIVND (reference sequence). The ends lost 6 bases at V and 9 bases at J; junction bases unmatched: 12. CDR3 region: CASSQIRDRESTIYF. The CDR3 DNA sequence: TGTGCCAGTAGCCAAATCCGGGACAGGGAGTCCACCATATATTTT. Together with reference TRBV19 and TRBJ1-3, the CDR3 gives the full variable domain: DGGITQSPKYLFRKEGQNVTLSCEQNLNHDAMYWYRQDPGQGLRLIYYSQIVNDFQKGDIAEGYSVSREKKESFPLTVTSAQKNPTAFYLCASSQIRDRESTIYFGEGSWLTVV.